This T cell receptor (beta chain) was captured in a study of T cell changes during pregnancy in multiple sclerosis. In germline, CDR1 is SGHRS, CDR2 YFSETQ. This CDR3 spans 14 amino acids. The ends lost 4 bases at V and 3 bases at J; junction bases unmatched: 6. Method: immunoSEQ multiplex PCR; TCRdb's copy keeps in-frame clones and lacks some. The profile covers about 64,000 clones, with around 91% appearing a single time and about 2% taken by the ten largest. The sample in question was peripheral blood, obtained in the second trimester of pregnancy. The origin of this receptor is a female donor in good health, enrolled as a control in a pregnancy study. The chain links TRBV5-1 to TRBJ2-7; TRBD1 agrees at 8 bases. CDR3 nucleotides: TGCGCCAGCAGCCGAGGAACAGGGGGCTACGAGCAGTACTTC. Translating gives CASSRGTGGYEQYF.